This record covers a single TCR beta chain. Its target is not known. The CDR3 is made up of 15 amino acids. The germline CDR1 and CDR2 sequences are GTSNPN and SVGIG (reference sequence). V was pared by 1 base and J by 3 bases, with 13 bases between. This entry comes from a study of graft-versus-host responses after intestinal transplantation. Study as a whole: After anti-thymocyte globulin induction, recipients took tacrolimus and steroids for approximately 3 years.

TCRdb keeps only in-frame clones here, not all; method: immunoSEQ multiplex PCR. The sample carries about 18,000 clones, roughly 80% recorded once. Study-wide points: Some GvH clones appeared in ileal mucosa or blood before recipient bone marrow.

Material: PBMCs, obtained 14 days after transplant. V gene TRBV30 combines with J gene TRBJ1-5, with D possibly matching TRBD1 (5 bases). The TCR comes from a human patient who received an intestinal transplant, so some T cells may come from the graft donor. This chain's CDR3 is CAWSDDAGTNQPQHF. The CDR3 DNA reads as TGTGCCTGGAGTGACGACGCAGGGACCAATCAGCCCCAGCATTTT.